The source of this T cell receptor (beta chain) is a study of cytomegalovirus exposure and HLA in healthy donors listed by TCRdb under 2017. For the study in its entirety: An earlier analysis of more than 550 of the donors reported approximately 300 Gb of sequence data and 90 million to 120 million unique TCR beta sequences obtained from some 170 million T cells. An early release covering roughly 580 HLA-typed donors comprised 250 to 350 gigabases of sequencing data and tens of millions of unique TCR sequences. Among the approximately 400 genotyped donors, approximately 81% belonged to the genetic ancestry cluster associated with self-reported Caucasian donors. The aim of the study was to test whether cataloging public T cell receptors could identify signatures of past pathogen exposure. The study profiled the T cell repertoires of about 720 subjects by immunosequencing and related them to cytomegalovirus serostatus. In addition to the first cohort of around 670 subjects, a separate validation cohort of approximately 120 different subjects was used. To predict cytomegalovirus infection status, the study combined high-throughput TCR immunosequencing, statistical association of individual TCRs with disease status, and machine learning. A later analysis re-examined previously published TCR beta repertoires from about 670 donors and added high-resolution HLA genotyping to investigate patterns of TCR occurrence. The later analysis used no new phenotypic data to find candidate immune exposures, relying instead on TCR beta sequences and their occurrence across donors. To decide whether each TCR beta V gene segment behaved as functional or pseudogenic, an earlier analysis of approximately 590 of the donors relied on high-throughput TCR beta sequencing. Donor age, sex, ethnicity and CMV serostatus were collected together with the repertoire data. A later genetic analysis used genome-wide SNP genotypes for about 65% of the 666 donors, treating that subset as a discovery cohort. All discovery cohort repertoires had been generated on a single sequencing platform. Both class I and class II loci were covered by HLA typing, at four-digit resolution. Typing coverage varied by locus: roughly 629-630 donors for A, B, C, DRB1 and DQB1; 500 to 550 for DQA1; more than 600 for DPA1; approximately 470 for DPB1. About five DR-DQ haplotypes were handled as single units for association and clustering, since linkage in the cohort was strong. Among around 400 genotyped donors of the cohort, an average of roughly 230,000 unique TCR beta nucleotide sequences was sequenced per donor, of which about 20% were non-productive.

Library generation was performed with the immunoSEQ multiplex PCR assay. For the multiplex PCR, a mixture combining 60 forward primers for TCR Vbeta segments and 13 reverse primers for TCR Jbeta segments was used. The CDR3 region of rearranged TCR beta genes was amplified from genomic DNA by a multiplex PCR assay. Amplified TCR beta libraries were sequenced as 87-base-pair reads on the Illumina HiSeq System. Processing in the source paper ran as follows. A later analysis counted 75 million to 100 million unique TCR beta chains across the 666 repertoires, and around 12 million of these chains were shared by at least two donors. Raw reads were error-corrected and collapsed into unique sequences with a nearest-neighbor algorithm that merged closely related sequences to remove PCR and sequencing errors. Alignment of CDR3 sequences to IMGT reference sequences was used to assign V, D and J gene segments. For a sequence to be retained, at least a six-nucleotide match to both a V gene segment and a J gene segment was required. A rearrangement counted as productive if the CDR3 had no stop codons and remained in frame with V and J, and every other rearrangement counted as non-productive. CDR3 was defined by IMGT convention, running from the second conserved V-encoded cysteine to the conserved J-encoded phenylalanine. Sequences without an unambiguous match to a single V gene segment were excluded from the earlier analysis of 450 to 650 of the donors. In an earlier analysis of around 600 of the donors, V segments were called functional above 56.7% productive rearrangements and were called segregating when the between-donor standard deviation exceeded 5%. A statistical classification framework was built for diagnosing cytomegalovirus status from the catalog of TCR beta chain sequences. A later analysis assigned V and J genes by comparing TCR nucleotide sequences with IMGT/GENE-DB human TR gene sequences. The TCRdist pipeline was used in a later analysis to assign CDR3 sequences and most-parsimonious VDJ recombination scenarios. In a later analysis, every TCR beta chain was defined by the combination of its CDR3 amino acid sequence and its V-gene family, and reads without a unique V-gene family were dropped. To address suspected cross-contamination and a sequencing artifact, a later analysis removed around 590 highly shared, low-generation-probability nucleotide sequences. For each public chain, a later analysis derived a clonal expansion index from normalized ranks of inferred template counts within each repertoire. Generation probabilities in a later analysis came from a VDJ recombination model fitted to out-of-frame rearrangements, and those results were checked against IGoR. A later analysis scored TCR-TCR, TCR-HLA and TCR-CMV co-occurrence with hypergeometric tests, applying a repertoire-size bias correction to TCR pairs. False discovery rates were estimated in a later analysis by permuting HLA or CMV assignments 20 times. In a later analysis, co-occurring TCRs were grouped using DBSCAN, and TCRdist sequence similarity was added for clustering within HLA-allele-positive subsets. Co-occurrence clustering excluded repertoires with fewer than 30,000 or more than 120,000 public chains, plus five with anomalous nucleotide sharing. TCRdb obtained this table from immuneACCESS and retained in-frame rearrangements with V and J assigned. These tables miss some clones; where compared with another copy, unresolved V genes account for less than half of the shortfall, and the remainder is unexplained. The D gene and trimming were derived from the DNA, and the V and J assignments and clone size from that table. This sample comprises approximately 110,000 clones, roughly 85% of them detected only once. More than 3% of the sample goes to the ten largest clones.

With respect to this clone: No cognate antigen has been identified for it. The record has no base qualities; no much larger clone is one base away.

V is trimmed back by 5 bases and J by 2 bases, and the junction contains 11 bases that no gene match accounts for. Including cysteine and phenylalanine, the CDR3 has 17 amino acids. Solely the CDR3 DNA is kept, with 51 bases framed from the first base. CDR1 and CDR2 were assigned from the germline V gene as SGHAT and FQNNGV. The cohort comprised 550 to 700 healthy bone marrow donors. At the time of sampling, all cohort members were nominally healthy, though unrecorded immune exposures were likely present. The donor tested CMV seronegative and was one of the 352 seronegative cohort members. A peripheral blood sample was collected from each donor, and TCR beta sequencing was performed on peripheral blood mononuclear cells. Genomic DNA was extracted from the blood cell samples with the Qiagen DNeasy Blood Extraction Kit. On the study overall, not on this receptor specifically: According to a later analysis, most CMV-associated TCR beta chains appeared to be HLA-restricted, and the HLA associations seemed to be driven largely by CMV exposure. Across donors, most TCR sequences were observed very rarely, whereas some public TCRs were present in many individuals. Some IMGT-functional V segments, including TRBV6-2 and TRBV6-3, could not be told apart with the 87-base-pair reads, so those segments were excluded. V-gene and J-gene trimming of TCR beta chains was associated with a missense DCLRE1C variant in a later genetic analysis, and the association was replicated in an independent cohort. In a later analysis, HLA-associated TCR beta chains showed more clonal expansion and lower generation probabilities than non-associated chains that were equally common. A further reported finding was that TCR beta sequences accurately predicted the HLA-A and HLA-B alleles for most subjects in the first cohort. The study gave a list of over 150 TCR beta chains associated with cytomegalovirus. Broadly in line with IMGT annotations, most TCR beta V segments showed up in productive rearrangements about 87% or about 30% of the time in an earlier analysis of approximately 640 of the donors. Because HLA typing was missing for some donors at each locus, association tests included only the typed subset. A cluster of highly shared sequence variants was judged likely to represent a technical artifact of the sequencing pipeline. For the cohort, immune exposure information was limited to CMV serostatus. In this cohort, only TCR beta chains were sequenced, and detectable features were limited by the absence of alpha or paired-chain data. A later analysis reported that several top co-occurrence clusters appeared linked to parvovirus B19, influenza, CMV and Epstein-Barr virus. Strong co-occurrence of HLA alleles, especially DR and DQ, made assigning TCR associations to individual alleles difficult. Cytomegalovirus status was reported to be diagnosed by the classifier with high specificity and sensitivity in both the original and validation cohorts. The authors suggested that the approach could potentially be extended to other disease states and immunological phenotypes. In vitro tests confirmed that a few of the cytomegalovirus-associated TCR beta chains recognize cytomegalovirus antigens. In a later analysis, 16,951 TCR beta sequences were associated with specific HLA alleles at a false discovery rate of 0.05. Correlated functional status among segregating V segments might reflect linkage disequilibrium, but an unknown experimental factor could not be ruled out. About 17 rarely observed V segments, including chromosome 9 orphons, were excluded from the earlier analysis of some 590 of the donors because counts were too low. The presence/absence analyses assumed that sequencing depth was roughly uniform across donors, and that assumption may not be true. In a later analysis, TCR association rates were found to vary across HLA loci, with the most associated TCRs seen for DRB1 alleles and the fewest for HLA-C alleles. According to a later genetic analysis, donors in an Asian-associated ancestry cluster had fewer N-insertions in productive TCRs than the approximately 700-donor mean.

The TCR originated in a woman in her 40s in good health and CMV-seronegative. Sequencing input: PBMCs. In this chain, TRBV11-2 is recombined with TRBJ2-3, and TRBD2 matches 9 of the central bases. The CDR3 region reads CASSLRASGDITDTQYF. The base sequence is TGTGCCAGCAGCCTAAGGGCTAGCGGGGACATCACAGATACGCAGTATTTT.